What follows is one T cell receptor (beta chain) and its context. The target antigen is unknown. These data are taken from a study of T cell responses to AZD1222 COVID-19 vaccine. Study-wide results and caveats: White British donors predominated, females outnumbered males, and clonal diversity was possibly underestimated. The study sampled repertoires only after the peak T cell response. When two AZD1222 doses had been given, Spike-specific TCR breadth and depth rose.

Sequencing used immunoSEQ multiplex PCR; TCRdb keeps in-frame clones, though not all of them. The sample holds 95,000 to 150,000 clones, almost 95% seen once. The germline V gene has CDR1 SGDLS and CDR2 YYNGEE. The CDR3 is made up of 14 amino acids. With 6 bases clipped from V and 7 bases from J, the junction kept 8 bases outside the gene matches. This clonotype was obtained from an adult in good health. Sequenced here: peripheral blood, sampled on day 0 of AZD1222 vaccination. The chain joins TRBV9 to TRBJ2-1, with 9 bases fitting TRBD2. CDR3 coding DNA: TGTGCCAGCAACCTTGGCGGGGGGGCTAATGAGCAGTTCTTC. Translation: CASNLGGGANEQFF.